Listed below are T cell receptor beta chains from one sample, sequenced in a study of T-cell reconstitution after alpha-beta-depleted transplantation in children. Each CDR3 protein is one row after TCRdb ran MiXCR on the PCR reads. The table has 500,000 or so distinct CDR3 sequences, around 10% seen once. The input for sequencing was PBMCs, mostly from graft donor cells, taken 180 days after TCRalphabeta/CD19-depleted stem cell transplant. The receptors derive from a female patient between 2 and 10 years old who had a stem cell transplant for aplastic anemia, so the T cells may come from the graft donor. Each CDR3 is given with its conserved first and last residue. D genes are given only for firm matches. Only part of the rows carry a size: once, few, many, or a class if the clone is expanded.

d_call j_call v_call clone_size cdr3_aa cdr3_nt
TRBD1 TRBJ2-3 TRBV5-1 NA CASSRGTGSTDTQYF TGCGCCAGCAGCCGGGGGACAGGCAGCACAGATACGCAGTATTTT
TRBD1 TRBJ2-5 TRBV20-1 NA CSVRGQETQYF TGCAGTGTAAGGGGGCAGGAGACCCAGTACTTC
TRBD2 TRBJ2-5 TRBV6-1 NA CATERLAGYQETQYF TGTGCCACCGAAAGGTTAGCGGGTTACCAAGAGACCCAGTACTTC
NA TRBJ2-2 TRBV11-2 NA CASSLVGPTNTGELFF TGTGCCAGCAGCTTAGTTGGACCCACGAACACCGGGGAGCTGTTTTTT
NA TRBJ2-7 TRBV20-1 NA CSASSGRKSSYEQYF TGCAGTGCTAGTTCTGGACGGAAAAGCTCCTACGAGCAGTACTTC
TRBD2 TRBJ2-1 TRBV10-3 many CAISESGTSWYNEQFF TGTGCCATCAGTGAGTCCGGGACTAGCTGGTACAATGAGCAGTTCTTC
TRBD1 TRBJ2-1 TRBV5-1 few CASRKTWTGLNEQFF TGCGCCAGCCGCAAGACCTGGACAGGCCTGAATGAGCAGTTCTTC
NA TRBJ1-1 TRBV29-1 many CSVEMDTLNTEAFF TGCAGCGTTGAGATGGACACATTGAACACTGAAGCTTTCTTT
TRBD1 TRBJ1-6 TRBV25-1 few CASSWMRDRVSPLHF TGTGCCAGCAGTTGGATGCGGGACAGAGTTTCACCCCTCCACTTT
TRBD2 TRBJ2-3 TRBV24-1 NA CATSEASGRSDTQYF TGTGCCACCAGTGAGGCTAGCGGGAGGTCAGATACGCAGTATTTT
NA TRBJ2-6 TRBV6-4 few CASSRSPGANVLTF TGTGCCAGCAGCAGGTCTCCTGGGGCCAACGTCCTGACTTTC
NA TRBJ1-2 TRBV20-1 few CSAVWGNYGYTF TGCAGTGCTGTGTGGGGAAACTATGGCTACACCTTC
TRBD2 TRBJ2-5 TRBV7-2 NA CASSHRRLASGKETQYF TGTGCCAGCAGCCACCGCCGACTGGCTAGCGGGAAAGAGACCCAGTACTTC
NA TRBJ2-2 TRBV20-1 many CSARDWENTGELFF TGCAGTGCTAGAGATTGGGAGAACACCGGGGAGCTGTTTTTT
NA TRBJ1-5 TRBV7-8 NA CASSLARYRRNQPQHF TGTGCCAGCAGCTTAGCGCGGTACAGGCGCAATCAGCCCCAGCATTTT
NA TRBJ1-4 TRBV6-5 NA CASSSGHGSGKLFF TGTGCCAGCAGTTCAGGACACGGATCGGGCAAACTGTTTTTT
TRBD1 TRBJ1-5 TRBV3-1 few CASSQGTGNFQPQHF TGTGCCAGCAGCCAAGGGACAGGGAATTTCCAGCCCCAGCATTTT
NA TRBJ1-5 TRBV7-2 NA CASSFGGTGQPQHF TGTGCCAGCAGCTTCGGAGGGACGGGTCAGCCCCAGCATTTT
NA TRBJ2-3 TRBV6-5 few CASSFGLAFTDTQYF TGTGCCAGCAGTTTCGGGCTAGCCTTCACAGATACGCAGTATTTT
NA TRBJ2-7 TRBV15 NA CATSRGDGTYEQYF TGTGCCACCAGCAGAGGGGACGGGACCTACGAGCAGTACTTC
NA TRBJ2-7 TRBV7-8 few CASSLGVVSTADHF TGTGCCAGCAGCTTAGGGGTGGTTTCCACGGCGGATCACTTC
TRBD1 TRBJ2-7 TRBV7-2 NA CASSPGNRGYEQYF TGTGCCAGCAGCCCGGGGAACAGGGGCTACGAGCAGTACTTC
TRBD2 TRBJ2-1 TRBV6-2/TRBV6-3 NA CASKVGRVYKVGNEQFF TGTGCCAGCAAGGTGGGGAGGGTGTACAAAGTGGGCAATGAGCAGTTCTTC
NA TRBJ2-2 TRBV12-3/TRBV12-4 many CASSPDRTMNTGELFF TGTGCCAGCAGTCCCGACAGGACAATGAACACCGGGGAGCTGTTTTTT
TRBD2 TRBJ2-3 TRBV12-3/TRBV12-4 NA CASSTRTSGPLSDTQYF TGTGCCAGCAGTACACGGACTAGCGGCCCTTTGTCAGATACGCAGTATTTT
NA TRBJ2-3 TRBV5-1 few CASLPGLHPTDTQYF TGCGCCTCCCTTCCCGGGCTACACCCCACAGATACGCAGTATTTT
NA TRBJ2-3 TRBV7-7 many CASSLGGLSTDTQYF TGTGCCAGCAGCTTGGGGGGACTCTCCACAGATACGCAGTATTTT
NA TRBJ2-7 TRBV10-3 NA CATFAPDHGVEQYF TGTGCCACCTTCGCCCCGGACCACGGGGTCGAGCAGTACTTC
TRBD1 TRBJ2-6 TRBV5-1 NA CASSTTGTGVAGANVLTF TGCGCCAGCAGCACAACCGGGACAGGGGTCGCTGGGGCCAACGTCCTGACTTTC
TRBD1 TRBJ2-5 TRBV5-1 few CASSLAPWTGGPRETQYF TGCGCCAGCAGCTTGGCACCTTGGACAGGGGGGCCGAGGGAGACCCAGTACTTC
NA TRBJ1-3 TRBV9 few CASSVGPVGNTIYF TGTGCCAGCAGCGTAGGGCCGGTTGGAAACACCATATATTTT
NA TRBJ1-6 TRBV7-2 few CASSSAEGTPYNSPLHF TGTGCCAGCAGCTCCGCCGAGGGGACCCCCTATAATTCACCCCTCCACTTT
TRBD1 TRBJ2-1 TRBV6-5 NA CASSYMWDRANEQFF TGTGCCAGCAGTTACATGTGGGACAGGGCCAATGAGCAGTTCTTC
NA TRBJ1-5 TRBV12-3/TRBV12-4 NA CASSFWAQPQHF TGTGCCAGCAGTTTCTGGGCTCAGCCCCAGCATTTT
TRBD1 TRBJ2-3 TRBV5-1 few CASSWDIQGGTDTQYF TGCGCCAGCAGCTGGGACATACAGGGGGGCACAGATACGCAGTATTTT
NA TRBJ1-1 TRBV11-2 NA CASSLVSGKAFF TGTGCCAGCAGCTTAGTTTCGGGAAAAGCTTTCTTT
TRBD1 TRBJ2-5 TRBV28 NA CASISTGIQETQYF TGTGCCAGCATCTCGACAGGGATCCAAGAGACCCAGTACTTC